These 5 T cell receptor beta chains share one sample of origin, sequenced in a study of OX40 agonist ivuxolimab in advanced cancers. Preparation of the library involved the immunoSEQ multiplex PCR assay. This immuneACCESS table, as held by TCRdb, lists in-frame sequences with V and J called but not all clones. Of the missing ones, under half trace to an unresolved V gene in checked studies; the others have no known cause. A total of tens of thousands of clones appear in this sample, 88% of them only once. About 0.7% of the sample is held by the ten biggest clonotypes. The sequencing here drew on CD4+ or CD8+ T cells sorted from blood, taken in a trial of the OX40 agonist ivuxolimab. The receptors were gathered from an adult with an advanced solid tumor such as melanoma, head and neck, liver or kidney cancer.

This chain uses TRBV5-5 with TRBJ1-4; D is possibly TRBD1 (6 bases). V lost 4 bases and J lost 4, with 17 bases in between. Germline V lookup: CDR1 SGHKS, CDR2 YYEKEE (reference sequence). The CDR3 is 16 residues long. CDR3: CASSPGGGLINEKLFF. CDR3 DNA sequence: TGTGCCAGCAGCCCCGGGGGGGGGCTGATTAATGAAAAACTGTTTTTT.

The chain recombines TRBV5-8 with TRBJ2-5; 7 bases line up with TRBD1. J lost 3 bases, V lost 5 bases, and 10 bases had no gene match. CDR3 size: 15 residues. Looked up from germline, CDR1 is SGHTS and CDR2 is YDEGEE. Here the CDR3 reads CASRPWTGHKETQYF. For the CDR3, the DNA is TGTGCCAGCAGGCCCTGGACAGGACATAAAGAGACCCAGTACTTC.

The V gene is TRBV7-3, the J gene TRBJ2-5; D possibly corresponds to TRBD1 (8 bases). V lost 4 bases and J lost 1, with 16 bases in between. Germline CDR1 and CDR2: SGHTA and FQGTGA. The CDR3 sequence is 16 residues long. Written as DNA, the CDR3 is TGTGCCAGCAGCTCAGGGGGCCGGGGGGCCCAAGAGACCCAGTACTTC. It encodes CASSSGGRGAQETQYF.

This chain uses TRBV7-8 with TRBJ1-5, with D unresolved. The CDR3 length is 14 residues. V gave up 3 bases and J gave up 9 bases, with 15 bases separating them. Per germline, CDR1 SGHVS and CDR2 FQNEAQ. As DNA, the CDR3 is TGTGCCAGCAGCTTCGGTTCAGGAGGAGGGCCCCAGCATTTT. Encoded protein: CASSFGSGGGPQHF.

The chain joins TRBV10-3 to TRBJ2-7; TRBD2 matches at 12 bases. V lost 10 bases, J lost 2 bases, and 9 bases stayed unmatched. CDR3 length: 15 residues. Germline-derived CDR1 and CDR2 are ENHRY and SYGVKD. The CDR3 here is CATRILAGGAYEQYF. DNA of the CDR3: TGTGCCACCCGAATTCTAGCGGGAGGGGCCTACGAGCAGTACTTC.